Below, one T cell receptor (beta chain) is given with its context. Its antigen has not been determined. Nothing much larger sits one base from this clone, and base qualities are not available. The CDR3 contains 15 residues, cysteine and phenylalanine counted. Kept here is only the CDR3 DNA, which spans 45 bases and is read in frame from base 1. The germline V gene (reference sequence) supplies CDR1 SEHNR and CDR2 FQNEAQ. V has 5 bases trimmed and J has 7 bases trimmed; junction bases matching no gene number 10. Library preparation employed the immunoSEQ multiplex PCR assay. This immuneACCESS table, as held by TCRdb, lists in-frame sequences with V and J called but not all clones. Of the missing ones, under half trace to an unresolved V gene in checked studies; the others have no known cause. For this sample there are some 140,000 clones; roughly 94% appear just once. Jointly, the top ten make up approximately 5.5% of the sample.

The sample is drawn from a study of control samples from healthy donors and cancer patients (dated by TCRdb to between 2020 and 2021). The origin of this receptor is a middle-aged man in good health. The sequenced sample consisted of blood. The sequence joins TRBV7-9 to TRBJ2-1; TRBD1 fits 8 bases in the junction. Here is the DNA: TGTGCCAGCAGCATAGTAGGGGGACAGGTGAATGAGCAGTTCTTC. This codes for CASSIVGGQVNEQFF.